This T cell receptor (beta chain) was identified during a study of shared clonotypes between healthy human individuals. In the authors' workflow: Junction-only sequences without quality scores came from ImmunoSEQ, so filtering differed. Profiling relied on immunoSEQ multiplex PCR, and the TCRdb table lists in-frame clones only, not all of them. Clone size and the V and J calls come from that table; the DNA yielded D and trimming. The sample carries 2 million to 2.5 million clones, approximately 94% recorded once. Study findings and constraints: Researchers found naive subsets generally carried larger estimated richness than memory subsets.

CDR1 MNHNS and CDR2 SASEGT come from the germline V gene. The V gene end was trimmed by 8 bases and the J gene end by 5 bases; junction bases not matched to a gene: 10. The CDR3 extends over 15 amino acids. In the case of this clone: Its antigen is as yet unknown.

The source is a man aged 18 to 29 in good health. J is TRBJ1-4 and V is TRBV6-1, with TRBD1 matching 8 bases. Sequencing used naive CD4+ T cells sorted from blood. As to subset: CD45RA+ positively selected. The CDR3 DNA is TGTGCCAGCGCAGGAGGAGGGACAGGCAATGAAAAACTGTTTTTT. Translating gives CASAGGGTGNEKLFF.